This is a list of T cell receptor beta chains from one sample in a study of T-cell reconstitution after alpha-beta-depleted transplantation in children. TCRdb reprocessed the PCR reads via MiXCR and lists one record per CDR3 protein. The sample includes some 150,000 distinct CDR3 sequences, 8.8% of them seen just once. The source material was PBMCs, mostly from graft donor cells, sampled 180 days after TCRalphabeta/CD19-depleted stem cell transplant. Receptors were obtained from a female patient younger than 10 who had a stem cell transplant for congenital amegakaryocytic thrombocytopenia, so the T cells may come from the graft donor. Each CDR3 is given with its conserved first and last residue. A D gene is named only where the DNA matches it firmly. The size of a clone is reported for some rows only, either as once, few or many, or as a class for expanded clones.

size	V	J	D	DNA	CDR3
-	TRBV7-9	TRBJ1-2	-	TGTGCCAGCTCTTCGGGCCGGACGGGAGGCTACACCTTC	CASSSGRTGGYTF
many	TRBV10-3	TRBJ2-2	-	TGTGCCATCACCCCCGGGACTACCGGGGAGCTGTTTTTT	CAITPGTTGELFF
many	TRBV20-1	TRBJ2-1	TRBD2	TGCAGTGCTAGCCGCGGGAGCGCCTACAATGAGCAGTTCTTC	CSASRGSAYNEQFF
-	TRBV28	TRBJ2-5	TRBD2	TGTGCCAGCAGTTTCCTAGCGGTGGGGGACCAGTACTTC	CASSFLAVGDQYF
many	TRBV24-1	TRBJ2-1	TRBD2	TGTGCCACCAGTGATCGGGCGGGAGATAGGTACAATGAGCAGTTCTTC	CATSDRAGDRYNEQFF
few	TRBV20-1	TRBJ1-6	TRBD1	TGCAGTGCCCCCGGGACAGGTCGCTCCTTTGGGGGGTCCTATAATTCACCCCTCCACTTT	CSAPGTGRSFGGSYNSPLHF
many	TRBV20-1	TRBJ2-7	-	TGCAGTGCTAGTCCCCCAAAAGGCATATTCCGGGACAACTCCTACGAGCAGTACTTC	CSASPPKGIFRDNSYEQYF
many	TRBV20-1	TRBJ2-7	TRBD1	TGCAGTGCTAGCGACATTACAGGGGGCGAGCAGTACTTC	CSASDITGGEQYF
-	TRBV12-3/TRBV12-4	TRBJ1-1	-	TGTGCCAGCAGCCTCAGAAACACTGAAGCTTTCTTT	CASSLRNTEAFF
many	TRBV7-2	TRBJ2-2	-	TGTGCCAGCAGCTTCCCCCCCGGGGAGCTGTTTTTT	CASSFPPGELFF
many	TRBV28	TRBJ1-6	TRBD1	TGTGCCAGCAGGGATCCAGGGGGTTCACCCCTCCACTTT	CASRDPGGSPLHF
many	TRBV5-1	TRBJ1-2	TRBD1	TGCGCCAGCAGCTACGGGGGACAGGGAAGGGGTGGCTACACCTTC	CASSYGGQGRGGYTF
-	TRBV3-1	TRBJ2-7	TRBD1	TGTGCCACCAGCCAAAAGTCCTACCGGGACAGGGGCCACGAGCAGTACTTC	CATSQKSYRDRGHEQYF
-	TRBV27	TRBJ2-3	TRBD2	TGTGCCAGCAGCCGTTTATTAGCGGGGGGGGGAAGCACAGATACGCAGTATTTT	CASSRLLAGGGSTDTQYF
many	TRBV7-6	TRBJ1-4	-	TGTGCCAGCAGCTTAGTCGTAGGGGAAAAACTGTTTTTT	CASSLVVGEKLFF
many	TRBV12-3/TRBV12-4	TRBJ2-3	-	TGTGCCAGCAGCCCCAGGGTCGCGGGGTCCACAGATACGCAGTATTTT	CASSPRVAGSTDTQYF
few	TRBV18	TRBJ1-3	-	TGTGCCAGCTCACCCGGACAAGGGAGGACTGGAAACACCATATATTTT	CASSPGQGRTGNTIYF
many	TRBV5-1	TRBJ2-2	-	TGCGCCAGCAGCCAAATGAACACCGGGGAGCTGTTTTTT	CASSQMNTGELFF
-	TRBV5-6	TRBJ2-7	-	TGTGCCATCGGCCCCGGGACACTCTGCTACGAGCAGTACTTC	CAIGPGTLCYEQYF
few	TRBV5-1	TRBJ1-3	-	TGCGCCAGCAGCTTGGGCAAGTTAACCTCTGGAAACACCATATATTTT	CASSLGKLTSGNTIYF
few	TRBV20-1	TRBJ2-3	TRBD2	TGCAGTGCTAGAACCGGACTAGCGGGAGGGCCTCGGTTCACAGATACGCAGTATTTT	CSARTGLAGGPRFTDTQYF
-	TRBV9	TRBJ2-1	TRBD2	TGTGCCAGCAGCCCCTCCCGATTAGCGGGGGGGCTATACAATGAGCAGTTCTTC	CASSPSRLAGGLYNEQFF
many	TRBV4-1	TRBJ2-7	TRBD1	TGCGCCAGCAGCCAACATACGACAGGGGGCTACGAGCAGTACTTC	CASSQHTTGGYEQYF
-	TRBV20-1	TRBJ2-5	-	TGCAGTGCTGCCATAGGGGCAGCCCAAGCAGGGGAGACCCAGTACTTC	CSAAIGAAQAGETQYF
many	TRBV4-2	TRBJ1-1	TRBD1	TGTGCCAGCAGCCAACCAGGGGGCGGCGGCACTGAAGCTTTCTTT	CASSQPGGGGTEAFF
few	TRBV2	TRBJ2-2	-	TGTGCCAGCAGTGTTAGGACACTGAACACCGGGGAGCTGTTTTTT	CASSVRTLNTGELFF
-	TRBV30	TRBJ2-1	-	TGTGCCTGGAGTACCTATGAGCAGTTCTTC	CAWSTYEQFF
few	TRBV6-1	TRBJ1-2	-	TGTGCCAGCCGCCCCGTGTGGATGTTGGGGGGTGACTACACCTTC	CASRPVWMLGGDYTF
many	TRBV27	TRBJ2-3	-	TGTGCCAGCAGTCCCGGGACCACAGGAGATACGCAGTATTTT	CASSPGTTGDTQYF
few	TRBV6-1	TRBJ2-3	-	TGTGCCAGCAGTGACCTAACAGATACGCAGTATTTT	CASSDLTDTQYF
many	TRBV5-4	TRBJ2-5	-	TGTGCCAGCAGCGGGCGCGCCGGGACAAAAGAGACCCAGTACTTC	CASSGRAGTKETQYF
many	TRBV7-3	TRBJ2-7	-	TGTGCCAGCAGCTTATCAGGGGTTTCCCACGAGCAGTACTTC	CASSLSGVSHEQYF
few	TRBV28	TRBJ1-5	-	TGTGCCAGCAGTAGTCACCCCAATCAGCCCCAGCATTTT	CASSSHPNQPQHF
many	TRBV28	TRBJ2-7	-	TGTGCCAGCAGTGGCTCCCCTCTTGGCAATTTTTACGAGCAGTACTTC	CASSGSPLGNFYEQYF
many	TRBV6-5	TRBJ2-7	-	TGTGCCAGCAGAACAGGGAGCGAGCAGTACTTC	CASRTGSEQYF
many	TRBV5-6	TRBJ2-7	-	TGTGCCAGCAGCTTATTTTATCGGGTGTCAGAGAGAACTTACGAGCAGTACTTC	CASSLFYRVSERTYEQYF
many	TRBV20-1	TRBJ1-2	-	TGCAGTGCTAGGGCCCCGGGGCCTTTCTATGGCTACACCTTC	CSARAPGPFYGYTF
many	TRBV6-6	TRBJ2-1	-	TGTGCCAGCAGCCCCGGGGAGGTTGAGCAGTCCTTC	CASSPGEVEQSF
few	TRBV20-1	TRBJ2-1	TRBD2	TGCAGTGCTAGAAAAGCGGGAGTTACCAATGAGCAGTTCTTC	CSARKAGVTNEQFF
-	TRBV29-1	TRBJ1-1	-	TGCAGCGTTGTCTCAGCGGGCACTGAAGCTTTCTTT	CSVVSAGTEAFF
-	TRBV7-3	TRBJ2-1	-	TGTGCCAGCAGCTCAAATTACAATGAGCAGTTCTTC	CASSSNYNEQFF
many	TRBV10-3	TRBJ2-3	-	TGTGCCATCAGTGAGTCGGCAGATACGCAGTATTTT	CAISESADTQYF
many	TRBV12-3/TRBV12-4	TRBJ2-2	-	TGTGCCAGCAGTTTCGGGTACACCGGGGAGCTGTTTTTT	CASSFGYTGELFF
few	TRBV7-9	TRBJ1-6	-	TGTGCCAGCAGCTTAGAACAGTATAATTCACCCCTCCACTTT	CASSLEQYNSPLHF
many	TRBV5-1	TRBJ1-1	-	TGCGCCAGCAGCTTGGCACCTAGAGGCACTGAAGCTTTCTTT	CASSLAPRGTEAFF
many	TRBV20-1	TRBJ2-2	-	TGCAGTGCTATGTCGGACACCGGGGAGCTGTTTTTT	CSAMSDTGELFF
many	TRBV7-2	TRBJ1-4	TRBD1	TGTGCCAGCAGCCCCGACAGGGGAGGGGAAAAACTGTTTTTT	CASSPDRGGEKLFF
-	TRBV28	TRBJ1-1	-	TGTGCCAGCAGGCGGCCAGGCGTGAACACTGAAGCTTTCTTT	CASRRPGVNTEAFF
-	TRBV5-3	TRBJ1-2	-	TGTGCCAGAAGCTTGGCCGACAGGCCTTGCTATGGCTACACCTTC	CARSLADRPCYGYTF
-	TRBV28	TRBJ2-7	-	TGTGCCAGCAGTTTCCTAAATTCCGGGACGAGCTACGAGCAGTACTTC	CASSFLNSGTSYEQYF
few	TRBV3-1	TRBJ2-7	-	TGTGCCAGCAGCCATACCTCCTATCCGGGACCCGTATCCTACGAGCAGTACTTC	CASSHTSYPGPVSYEQYF
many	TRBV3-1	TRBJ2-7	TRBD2	TGTGCCAGCAGCCAAGATTCGGATAGCGGGTCTCAGTACTTC	CASSQDSDSGSQYF
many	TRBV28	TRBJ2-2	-	TGTGCCAGCACCGCGGGACGAAGGGCCGGGGAGCTGTTTTTT	CASTAGRRAGELFF